This T cell receptor (beta chain) is from a study of T-cell memory formation after mild COVID-19 (dated by TCRdb to the early 2020s). Regarding the complete study: Most TCR sequence clusters were specific to one of the two donors. In two donors, T-cell clones that expanded and contracted after mild COVID-19 were followed by sequencing TCRalpha and TCRbeta repertoires longitudinally. The cohort was made up of two young adult volunteers, one female and one male, who were previously healthy. Study-wide findings and limitations: The study included only a couple of mild cases, and larger cohorts that include severe cases with pre-infection samples were judged to be necessary. The second-wave clones that peaked on day 37 were not confirmed to be SARS-CoV-2 specific. Clones contracting from day 15 to 85 had balanced CD4/CD8 phenotypes, while a second wave expanding from day 15 to 37 was biased towards CD4+. Some responding clones were detected in pre-infection memory, suggesting pre-existing cross-reactive memory T cells joined the SARS-CoV-2 response. Contracting CD4+ clones appeared mostly in the CM and EM memory subsets, whereas CD8+ clones were enriched in EMRA.

This clonotype occurred a few times. Its binding antigen is unknown. Per-base qualities were not stored, and no clone one base away is much larger. From cysteine to phenylalanine, the CDR3 is 15 amino acids long. Only the CDR3 DNA is retained, 45 bases long and in frame from the first base. V was cut back by 4 bases and J by 3 bases, leaving a gap of 9 bases between them. The germline V gene yields KGHDR for CDR1 and SFDVKD for CDR2. TCRdb names Illumina NovaSeq 6000 as the instrument used. TCRalpha and TCRbeta cDNA libraries were constructed by 5'RACE with constant-segment primers, with sample barcodes and unique molecular identifiers being introduced. Trizol reagent was used to extract RNA from every sample. Libraries were amplified in two PCR steps, with a second sample barcode and Illumina TruSeq adapters added in the second step. The libraries were sequenced on an Illumina NovaSeq using 2 x 150 bp paired-end reads. Processing in the source paper ran as follows. The reads were demultiplexed and collapsed into UMI-guided consensus sequences using migec v1.2.7. Using mixcr v2.1.11, UMI consensuses were aligned to TRA and TRB V and J templates and then assembled into clonotypes. A clonotype was counted as expanded or contracted only if both edgeR and NoisET called the change significant, with noise models trained on biological replicates. edgeR calls used a false discovery rate-adjusted p below 0.01 and a log2 fold-change threshold of 1. As an exploratory analysis of dynamics, PCA with hierarchical clustering was applied to max-normalized trajectories of the 1000 most abundant clonotypes. The CD4 or CD8 phenotype of responding clones was assigned using the separately sequenced CD4+ and CD8+ repertoires. Starting from the raw public reads, TCRdb applied fastp trimming at Q25, assembled clones with MiXCR and retained in-frame beta chains. Records with the same CDR3 protein are collapsed into one entry carrying the most frequent genes and DNA. The V and J calls here are based on TCRdb, not the publication. Across this sample there are hundreds of thousands of distinct CDR3 sequences, with around a sixth seen only once. The ten largest clonotypes hold 8.1% of the sample.

Ficoll-Paque density gradient centrifugation was used to isolate PBMCs. The TCR comes from an adult woman who had mild COVID-19 (a few samples of this study predate the infection). The sample titles of this study are shuffled in the database, so cell type and time point are left out; the donor was told from shared clones. This chain joins TRBV24-1 to TRBJ2-6, with the D segment identity uncertain. Sequencing used PBMCs or a T cell subset sorted from them (not recorded which). The CDR3 reads CATSEVVRGANVLTF. The sequence in DNA is TGTGCCACCAGTGAGGTGGTGCGTGGGGCCAACGTCCTGACTTTC.